This section outlines one T cell receptor (beta chain) sequence together with its context. Antigen unknown. The CDR3 length is 15 residues. V lost 1 base and J lost 5, with 15 bases in between. CDR1 is SGHVS and CDR2 is FQNEAQ in the germline V gene. The data were taken from a study of T cell repertoires in cytomegalovirus infection. Overall study context: Public TCR beta signatures marked donors with CMV infection and the matching HLA. Notes on the study in general: Cumulative frequency (of public TCR beta family members) identified carriers of CMV plus the relevant HLA. The ex vivo response showed dominance by HLA-C-restricted CMV-specific TCR beta clonotypes.

Each CDR3 protein is one row after TCRdb ran MiXCR on the reads. Of 630,000 or so distinct CDR3 sequences in the sample, 20% to 25% are singletons; the top ten hold roughly 8%. The specimen was CD8+ T cells from PBMCs. V is TRBV7-8 and J is TRBJ2-7; possibly TRBD1 or TRBD2 for D (6 bases each). The sequence came from a human donor in good health (CMV status not recorded). Some clones in this sample may be carry-over from other donors' samples. CDR3 sequence reads: CASSLVRRGANEQYF. CDR3 DNA: TGTGCCAGCAGCTTAGTTAGGAGGGGGGCCAACGAGCAGTACTTC.